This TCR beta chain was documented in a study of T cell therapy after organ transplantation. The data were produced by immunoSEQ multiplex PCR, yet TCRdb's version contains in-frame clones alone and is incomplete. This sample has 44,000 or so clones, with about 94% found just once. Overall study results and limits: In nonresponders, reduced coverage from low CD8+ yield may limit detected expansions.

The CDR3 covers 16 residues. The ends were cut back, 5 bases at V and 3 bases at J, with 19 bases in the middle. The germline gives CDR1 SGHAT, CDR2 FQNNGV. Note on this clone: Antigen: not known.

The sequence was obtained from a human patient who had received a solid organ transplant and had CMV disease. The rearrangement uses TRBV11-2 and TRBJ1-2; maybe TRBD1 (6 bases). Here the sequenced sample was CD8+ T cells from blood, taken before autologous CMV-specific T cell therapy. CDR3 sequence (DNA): TGTGCCAGCAGCGCCTACCGGGGGGGGCAGGACTATGGCTACACCTTC. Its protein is CASSAYRGGQDYGYTF. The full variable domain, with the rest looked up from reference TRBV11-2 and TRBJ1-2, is EAGVAQSPRYKIIEKRQSVAFWCNPISGHATLYWYQQILGQGPKLLIQFQNNGVVDDSQLPKDRFSAERLKGVDSTLKIQPAKLEDSAVYLCASSAYRGGQDYGYTFGSGTRLTVV.